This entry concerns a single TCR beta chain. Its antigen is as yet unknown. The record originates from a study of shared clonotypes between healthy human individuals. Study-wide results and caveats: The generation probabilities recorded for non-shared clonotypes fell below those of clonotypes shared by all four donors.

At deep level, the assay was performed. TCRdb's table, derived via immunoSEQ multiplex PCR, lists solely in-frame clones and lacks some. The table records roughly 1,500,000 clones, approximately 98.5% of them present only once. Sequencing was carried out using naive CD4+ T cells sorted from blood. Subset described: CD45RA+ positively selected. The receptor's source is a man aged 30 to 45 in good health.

The CDR3 bases are TGTGCCAGCTCACCTACCCCTCGGTATGAAGCTTTCTTT. Translation: CASSPTPRYEAFF. The rearrangement joins TRBV18 to TRBJ1-1; D is uncertain. V lost 3 bases and J lost 7, with 12 bases in between. This CDR3 is 13 amino acids long. The germline V gene has CDR1 KGHSH and CDR2 LQKENI.